The table lists the clone carrying this T cell receptor beta chain with a few counts. Its target is not known. CDR1 is LNHDA, CDR2 SQIVND, per germline (reference sequence). Trimming took off 6 bases at V and 4 bases at J, with 18 bases between the two ends. The CDR3 has 16 residues. These data come from a study of regulatory T cells in long-lasting Graves disease. As to time point: newly diagnosed GD, antithyroid drugs for less than 3 months. Construction of the TCR library relied on RNA isolated from PBMCs. It was by American Thyroid Association guidelines that Graves' disease was diagnosed. The source of the patients was an endocrinology department in Xi'an, China. CDR3 regions were amplified by Arm-PCR using iRepertoire HTBI primers to build TCR beta libraries. One entry per CDR3 protein, called by TCRdb with MiXCR from the multiplex PCR reads. The sample holds around 400,000 distinct CDR3 sequences, less than 20% seen once.

General study points: Favored usage of TRBV28, TRBJ1-2 and TRBJ2-5 was recorded in persistent disease.

The chain employs TRBV19 and TRBJ1-4, with D perhaps matching TRBD1 (6 bases). This receptor was taken from a female donor with Graves disease. The starting material was peripheral blood mononuclear cells (PBMCs), obtained at new diagnosis, from a patient treated with antithyroid drugs. CDR3 in DNA: TGTGCCAGTAGCCTCTCACCGACAGGCCTTAATGAAAAACTGTTTTTT. It codes for CASSLSPTGLNEKLFF.